A single T cell receptor (beta chain) is shown here with its context. Its antigen is unknown. This entry is derived from a study of regulatory T cells in long-lasting Graves disease. The TCR beta library used iRepertoire HTBI primers with Arm-PCR amplification of CDR3. TCRdb reanalysed the multiplex PCR reads using MiXCR and keeps one entry per CDR3 protein. Of some 230,000 distinct CDR3 sequences in the sample, around 16% were seen once. The study's findings and limits: Persistent patients had more shared public clonotypes (roughly 2,700) than new patients (966).

V lost 4 bases and J lost 2; bases outside the gene matches: 11. From germline, CDR1 is MNHEY and CDR2 SVGAGI. CDR3 length: 16 amino acids. As for time point: newly diagnosed GD, antithyroid drugs for less than 3 months. PBMCs provided the RNA from which the TCR library was made. The source is a female donor with Graves disease. V is TRBV6-5 and J is TRBJ2-7; 7 bases are shared with TRBD2. Sequences were derived from peripheral blood mononuclear cells (PBMCs), sampled at new diagnosis, from a patient treated with antithyroid drugs. CDR3 sequence reads: CASSSSASGVPYEQYF. The CDR3, as DNA: TGTGCCAGCAGTTCCTCAGCTAGCGGAGTCCCCTACGAGCAGTACTTC.